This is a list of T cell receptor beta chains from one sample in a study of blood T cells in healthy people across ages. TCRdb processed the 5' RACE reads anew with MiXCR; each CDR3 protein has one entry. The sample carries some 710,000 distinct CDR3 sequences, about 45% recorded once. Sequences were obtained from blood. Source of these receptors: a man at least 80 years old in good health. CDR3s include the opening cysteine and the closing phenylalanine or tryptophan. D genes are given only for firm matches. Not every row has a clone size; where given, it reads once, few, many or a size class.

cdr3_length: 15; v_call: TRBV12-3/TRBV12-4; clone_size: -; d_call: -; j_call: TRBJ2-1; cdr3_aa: CASSWGRTNRHEQFF; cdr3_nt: TGTGCCAGCAGTTGGGGGCGGACGAACAGGCATGAGCAGTTCTTC
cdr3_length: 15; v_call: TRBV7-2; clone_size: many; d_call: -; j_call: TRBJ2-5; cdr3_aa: CASSLAQGSDETQYF; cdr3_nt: TGTGCCAGCAGCTTAGCGCAGGGTAGCGATGAGACCCAGTACTTC
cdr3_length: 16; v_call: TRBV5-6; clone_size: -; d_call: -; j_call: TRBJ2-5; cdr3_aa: CASSFKRRGTQETQYF; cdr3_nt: TGTGCCAGCAGCTTCAAACGTCGGGGGACCCAAGAGACCCAGTACTTC
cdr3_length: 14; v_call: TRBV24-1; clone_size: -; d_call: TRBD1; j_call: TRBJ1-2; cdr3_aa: CATRSTGGFQGYTF; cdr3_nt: TGTGCCACCAGATCGACAGGGGGCTTCCAAGGCTACACCTTC
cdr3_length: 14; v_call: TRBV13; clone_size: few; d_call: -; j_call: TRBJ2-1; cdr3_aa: CASSAKSGRSEQFF; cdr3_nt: TGTGCCAGCAGCGCTAAGAGCGGACGATCTGAGCAGTTCTTC
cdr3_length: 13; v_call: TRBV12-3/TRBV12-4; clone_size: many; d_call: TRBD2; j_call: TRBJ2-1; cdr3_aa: CASSSQGLTEQFF; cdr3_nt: TGTGCCAGCAGTTCCCAGGGACTAACTGAGCAGTTCTTC
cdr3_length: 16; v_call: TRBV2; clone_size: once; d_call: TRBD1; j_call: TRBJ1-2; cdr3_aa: CASSERDRSAGYGYTF; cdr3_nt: TGTGCCAGCAGTGAGCGGGACAGATCCGCCGGGTATGGCTACACCTTC
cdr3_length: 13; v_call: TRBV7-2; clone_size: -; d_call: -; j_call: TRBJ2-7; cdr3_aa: CASSFYEGHEQYF; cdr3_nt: TGTGCCAGCAGCTTTTATGAAGGGCACGAGCAGTACTTC
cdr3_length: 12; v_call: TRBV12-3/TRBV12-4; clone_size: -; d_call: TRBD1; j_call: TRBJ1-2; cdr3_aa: CAIRGDAYGYTF; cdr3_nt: TGTGCCATCAGGGGGGATGCCTATGGCTACACCTTC
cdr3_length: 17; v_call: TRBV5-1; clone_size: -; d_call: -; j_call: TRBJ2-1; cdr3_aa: CASTHLQAVSSYNEQFF; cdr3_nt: TGCGCCAGCACCCACTTGCAAGCGGTAAGCTCCTACAATGAGCAGTTCTTC
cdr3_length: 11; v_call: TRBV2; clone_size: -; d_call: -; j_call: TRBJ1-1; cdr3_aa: CANPSATEAFF; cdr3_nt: TGTGCCAACCCTTCCGCCACTGAAGCTTTCTTT
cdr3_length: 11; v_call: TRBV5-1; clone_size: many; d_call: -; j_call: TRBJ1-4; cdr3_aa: CASSFGEKLFF; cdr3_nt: TGCGCCAGCAGTTTTGGTGAAAAACTGTTTTTT
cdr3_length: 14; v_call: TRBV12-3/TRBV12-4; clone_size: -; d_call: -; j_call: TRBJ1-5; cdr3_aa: CASRGGSGDQPQHF; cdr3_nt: TGTGCCAGCCGCGGAGGGTCAGGGGATCAGCCCCAGCATTTT
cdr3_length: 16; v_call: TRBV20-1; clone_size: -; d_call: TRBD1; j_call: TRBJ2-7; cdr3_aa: CSARGFGTGGSYEQYF; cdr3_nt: TGCAGTGCTAGAGGATTTGGGACAGGGGGGTCGTACGAGCAGTACTTC
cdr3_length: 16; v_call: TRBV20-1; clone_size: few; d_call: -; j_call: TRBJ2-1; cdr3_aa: CSARSGFRSSYNEQFF; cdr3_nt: TGCAGTGCTAGGTCGGGTTTTCGGAGTTCCTACAATGAGCAGTTCTTC
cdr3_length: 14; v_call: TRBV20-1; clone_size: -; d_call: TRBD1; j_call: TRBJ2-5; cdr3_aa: CSARNPTGKETQYF; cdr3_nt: TGCAGTGCTAGAAACCCGACAGGGAAGGAGACCCAGTACTTC
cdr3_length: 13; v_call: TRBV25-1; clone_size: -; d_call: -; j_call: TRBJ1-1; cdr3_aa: CASRTTRSTEAFF; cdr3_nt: TGTGCCAGCAGAACGACCCGCTCCACTGAAGCTTTCTTT
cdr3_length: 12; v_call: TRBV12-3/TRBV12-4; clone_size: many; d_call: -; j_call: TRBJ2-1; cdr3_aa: CASTSRADEQFF; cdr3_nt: TGTGCCAGCACCTCCAGGGCGGATGAGCAGTTCTTC
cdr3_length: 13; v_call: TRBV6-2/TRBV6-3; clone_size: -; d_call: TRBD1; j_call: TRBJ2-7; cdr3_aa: CASSKTGLYEQYF; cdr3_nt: TGTGCCAGCAGTAAGACAGGGCTCTACGAGCAGTACTTC
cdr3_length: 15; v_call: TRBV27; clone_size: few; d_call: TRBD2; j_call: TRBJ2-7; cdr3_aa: CASSSIAGGIHEQYF; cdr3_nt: TGTGCCAGCAGTTCAATAGCGGGAGGAATCCACGAGCAGTACTTC
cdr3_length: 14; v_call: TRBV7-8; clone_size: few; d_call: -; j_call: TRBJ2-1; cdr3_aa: CASSLVGAANEQFF; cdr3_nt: TGTGCCAGCAGCTTAGTGGGGGCGGCGAATGAGCAGTTCTTC
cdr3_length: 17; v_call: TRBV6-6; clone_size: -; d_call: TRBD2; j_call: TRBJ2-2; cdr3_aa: CASSYSGSGEGTGELFF; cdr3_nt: TGTGCCAGCAGTTACTCGGGTAGCGGGGAGGGCACCGGGGAGCTGTTTTTT
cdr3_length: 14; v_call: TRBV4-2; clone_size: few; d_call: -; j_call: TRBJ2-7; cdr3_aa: CASSQDYRAYEQYF; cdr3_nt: TGTGCCAGCAGCCAAGATTACAGGGCCTACGAGCAGTACTTC
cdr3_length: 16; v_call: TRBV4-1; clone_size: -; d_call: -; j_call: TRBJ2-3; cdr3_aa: CASSQDTAPITDTQYF; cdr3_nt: TGCGCCAGCAGCCAAGATACCGCCCCAATCACAGATACGCAGTATTTT
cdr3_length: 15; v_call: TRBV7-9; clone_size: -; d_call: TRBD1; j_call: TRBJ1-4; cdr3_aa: CASSSYAGQDEKLFF; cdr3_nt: TGTGCCAGCAGCTCCTACGCAGGACAGGATGAAAAACTGTTTTTT
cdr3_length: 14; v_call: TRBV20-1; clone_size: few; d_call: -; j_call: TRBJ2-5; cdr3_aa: CSASGPAGQETQYF; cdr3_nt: TGCAGTGCAAGTGGTCCGGCGGGCCAAGAGACCCAGTACTTC
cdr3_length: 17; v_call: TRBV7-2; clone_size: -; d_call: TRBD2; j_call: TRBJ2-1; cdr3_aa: CASSLDVTSGSYNEQFF; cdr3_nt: TGTGCCAGCAGCTTAGATGTTACTAGCGGTTCCTACAATGAGCAGTTCTTC
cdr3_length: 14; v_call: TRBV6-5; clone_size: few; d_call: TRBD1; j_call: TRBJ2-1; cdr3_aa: CASSYSGTDNEQFF; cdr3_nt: TGTGCCAGCAGTTACTCCGGGACAGACAATGAGCAGTTCTTC
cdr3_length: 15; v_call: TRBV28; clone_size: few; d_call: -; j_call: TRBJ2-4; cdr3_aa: CASSLPRVSKNIQYF; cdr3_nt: TGTGCCAGCAGTTTACCCAGGGTGTCCAAAAACATTCAGTACTTC
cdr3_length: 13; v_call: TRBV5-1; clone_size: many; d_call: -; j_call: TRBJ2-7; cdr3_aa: CASSSTSLSEQYF; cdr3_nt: TGCGCCAGCAGCTCGACTAGTCTCTCCGAGCAGTACTTC
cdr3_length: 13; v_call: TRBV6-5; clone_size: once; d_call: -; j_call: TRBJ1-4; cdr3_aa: CASRQARNEKLFF; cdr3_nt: TGTGCCAGTCGACAGGCCCGGAATGAAAAACTGTTTTTT
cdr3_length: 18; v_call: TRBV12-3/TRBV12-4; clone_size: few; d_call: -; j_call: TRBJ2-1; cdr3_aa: CASSPRGWGEGSYNEQFF; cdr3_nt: TGTGCCAGCAGTCCTCGGGGTTGGGGAGAGGGCTCCTACAATGAGCAGTTCTTC
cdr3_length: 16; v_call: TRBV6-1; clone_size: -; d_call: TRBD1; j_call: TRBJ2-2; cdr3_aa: CASTRKGAPNTGELFF; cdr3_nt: TGTGCCAGCACCCGAAAGGGGGCTCCAAACACCGGGGAGCTGTTTTTT
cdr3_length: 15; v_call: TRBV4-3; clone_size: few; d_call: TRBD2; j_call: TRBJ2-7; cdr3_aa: CASSHREGTPYEQYF; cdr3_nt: TGCGCCAGCAGCCACCGGGAGGGGACCCCCTACGAGCAGTACTTC
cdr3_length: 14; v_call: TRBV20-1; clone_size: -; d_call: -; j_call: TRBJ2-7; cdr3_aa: CSAERTFGAYEQYF; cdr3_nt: TGCAGTGCGGAGAGGACCTTTGGGGCCTACGAGCAGTACTTC